This T cell receptor beta chain was captured by sequencing in a study of neurological immune-mediated disorders. Study-wide points: Whereas HTLV-1-associated myelopathy showed the most TCR clonal expansion, multiple sclerosis showed the least, with levels below those of healthy controls. CDR3 amino acid sequences found in expanded clones were never shared across subjects, suggesting private repertoires in all groups.

The table lists this clonotype with many counts. Antigen: not known. Via MiXCR, TCRdb re-called the 5' RACE reads, giving one row per CDR3 protein. The repertoire holds about 57,000 distinct CDR3 sequences, with approximately 12% as singletons. V lost 3 bases, J lost 4 bases, and 19 bases lay in between. The CDR3 consists of 18 residues. CDR1 MGHRA and CDR2 YSYEKL come from the germline V gene. Sequenced: PBMCs. The chain combines TRBV4-1 with TRBJ2-6, with a weak D call TRBD2 (7 bases). The TCR was taken from a woman aged 60-75 years with HTLV-1-associated myelopathy (HAM/TSP). In DNA form, the CDR3 reads TGCGCCAGCAGCCAGGGGGGGTCGCAGGGGCTCGGGGCCAACGTCCTGACTTTC. Translated, it gives CASSQGGSQGLGANVLTF.